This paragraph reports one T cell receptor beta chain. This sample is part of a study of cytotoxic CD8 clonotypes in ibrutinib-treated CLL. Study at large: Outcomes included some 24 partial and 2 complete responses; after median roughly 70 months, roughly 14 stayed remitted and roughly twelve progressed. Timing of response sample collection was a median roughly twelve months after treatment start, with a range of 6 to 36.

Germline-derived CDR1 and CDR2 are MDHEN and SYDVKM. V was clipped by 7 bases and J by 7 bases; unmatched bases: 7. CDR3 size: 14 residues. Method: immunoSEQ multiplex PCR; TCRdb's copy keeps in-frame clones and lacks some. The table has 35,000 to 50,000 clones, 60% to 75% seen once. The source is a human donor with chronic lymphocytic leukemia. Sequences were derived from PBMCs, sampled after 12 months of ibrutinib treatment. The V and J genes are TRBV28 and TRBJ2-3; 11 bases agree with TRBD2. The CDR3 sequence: CASIAGGSRHTQYF. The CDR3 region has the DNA TGTGCCAGCATAGCGGGAGGGAGCAGGCATACGCAGTATTTT.